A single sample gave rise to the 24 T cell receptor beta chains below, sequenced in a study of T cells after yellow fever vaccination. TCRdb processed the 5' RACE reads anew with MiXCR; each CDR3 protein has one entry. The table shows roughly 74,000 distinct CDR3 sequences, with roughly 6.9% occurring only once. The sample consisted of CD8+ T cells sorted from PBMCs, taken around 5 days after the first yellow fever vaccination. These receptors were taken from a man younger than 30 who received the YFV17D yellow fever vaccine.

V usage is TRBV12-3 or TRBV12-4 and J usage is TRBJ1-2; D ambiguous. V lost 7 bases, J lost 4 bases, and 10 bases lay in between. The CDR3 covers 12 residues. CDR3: CASTLGSYGYTF. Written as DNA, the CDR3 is TGTGCCAGCACCCTAGGGAGCTATGGCTACACCTTC.

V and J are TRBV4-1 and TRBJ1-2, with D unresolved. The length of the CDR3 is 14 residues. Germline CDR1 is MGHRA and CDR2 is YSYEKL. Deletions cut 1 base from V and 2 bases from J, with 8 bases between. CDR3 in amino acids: CASSQGGGNYGYTF. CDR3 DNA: TGCGCCAGCAGCCAAGGAGGAGGAAACTATGGCTACACCTTC.

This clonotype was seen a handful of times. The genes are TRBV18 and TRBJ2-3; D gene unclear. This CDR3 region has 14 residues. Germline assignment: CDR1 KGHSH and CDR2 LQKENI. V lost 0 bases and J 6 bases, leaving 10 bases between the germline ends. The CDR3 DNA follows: TGTGCCAGCTCACCACCGTCAGCTCTCGATACGCAGTATTTT. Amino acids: CASSPPSALDTQYF.

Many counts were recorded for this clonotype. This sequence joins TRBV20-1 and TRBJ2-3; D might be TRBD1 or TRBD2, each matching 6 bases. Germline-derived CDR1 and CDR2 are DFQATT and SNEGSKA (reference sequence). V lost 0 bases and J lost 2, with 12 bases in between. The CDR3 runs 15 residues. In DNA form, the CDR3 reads TGCAGTGCTAGAGATCTCCGGGGGCTCACAGATACGCAGTATTTT. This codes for CSARDLRGLTDTQYF.

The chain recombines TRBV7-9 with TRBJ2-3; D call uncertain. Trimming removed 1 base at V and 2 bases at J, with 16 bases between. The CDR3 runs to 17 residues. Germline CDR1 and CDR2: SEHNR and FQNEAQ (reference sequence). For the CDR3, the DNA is TGTGCCAGCAGCTTAGTGGTTTCAGGCTCCTACACAGATACGCAGTATTTT. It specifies CASSLVVSGSYTDTQYF.

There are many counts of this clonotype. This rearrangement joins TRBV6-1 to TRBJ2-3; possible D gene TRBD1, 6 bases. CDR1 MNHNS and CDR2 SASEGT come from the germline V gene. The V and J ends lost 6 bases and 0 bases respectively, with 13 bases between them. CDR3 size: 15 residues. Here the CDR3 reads CASSNTGSSTDTQYF. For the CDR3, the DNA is TGTGCCAGCAGCAACACAGGGTCTAGCACAGATACGCAGTATTTT.

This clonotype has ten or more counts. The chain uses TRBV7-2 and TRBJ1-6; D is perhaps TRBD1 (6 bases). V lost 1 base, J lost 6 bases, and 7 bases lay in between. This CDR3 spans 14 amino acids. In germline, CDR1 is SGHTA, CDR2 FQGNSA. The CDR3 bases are TGTGCCAGCAGCTTAGAAGGGGGTAATTCACCCCTCCACTTT. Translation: CASSLEGGNSPLHF.

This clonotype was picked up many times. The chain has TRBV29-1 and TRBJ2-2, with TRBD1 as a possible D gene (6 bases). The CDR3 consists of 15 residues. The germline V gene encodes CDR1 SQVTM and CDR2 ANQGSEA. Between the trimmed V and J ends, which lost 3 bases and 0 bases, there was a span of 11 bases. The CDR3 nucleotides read TGCAGCGTTGATGTCGGGACAACGAACACCGGGGAGCTGTTTTTT. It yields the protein CSVDVGTTNTGELFF.

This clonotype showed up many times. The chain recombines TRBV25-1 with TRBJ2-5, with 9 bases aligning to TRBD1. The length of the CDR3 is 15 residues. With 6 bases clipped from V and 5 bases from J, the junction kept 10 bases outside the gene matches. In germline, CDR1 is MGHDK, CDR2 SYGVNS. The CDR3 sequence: CASRGQGIPQETQYF. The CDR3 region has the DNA TGTGCCAGCAGGGGACAGGGAATACCGCAGGAGACCCAGTACTTC. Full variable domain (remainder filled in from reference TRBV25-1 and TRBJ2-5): EADIYQTPRYLVIGTGKKITLECSQTMGHDKMYWYQQDPGMELHLIHYSYGVNSTEKGDLSSESTVSRIRTEHFPLTLESARPSHTSQYLCASRGQGIPQETQYFGPGTRLLVL.

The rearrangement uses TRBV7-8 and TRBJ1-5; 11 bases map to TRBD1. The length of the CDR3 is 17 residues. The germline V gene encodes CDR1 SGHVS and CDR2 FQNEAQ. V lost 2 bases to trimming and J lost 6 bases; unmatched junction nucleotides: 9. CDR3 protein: CASSLKGRDRGTQPQHF. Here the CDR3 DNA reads TGTGCCAGCAGCTTAAAGGGACGGGACAGGGGGACTCAGCCCCAGCATTTT.

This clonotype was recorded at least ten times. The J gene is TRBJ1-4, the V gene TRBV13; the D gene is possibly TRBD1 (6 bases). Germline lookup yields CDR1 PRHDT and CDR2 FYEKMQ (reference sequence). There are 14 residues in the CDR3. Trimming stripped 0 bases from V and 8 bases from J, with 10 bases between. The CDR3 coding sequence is TGTGCCAGCAGCTTAGGCAGGGGTTGGGAAAAACTGTTTTTT. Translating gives CASSLGRGWEKLFF.

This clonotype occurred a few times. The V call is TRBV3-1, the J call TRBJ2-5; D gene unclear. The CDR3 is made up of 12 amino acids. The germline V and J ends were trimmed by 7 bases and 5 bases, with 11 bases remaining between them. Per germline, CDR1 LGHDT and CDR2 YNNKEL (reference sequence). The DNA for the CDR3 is TGTGCCAGCACCGGAATCGGGGAGACCCAGTACTTC. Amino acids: CASTGIGETQYF.

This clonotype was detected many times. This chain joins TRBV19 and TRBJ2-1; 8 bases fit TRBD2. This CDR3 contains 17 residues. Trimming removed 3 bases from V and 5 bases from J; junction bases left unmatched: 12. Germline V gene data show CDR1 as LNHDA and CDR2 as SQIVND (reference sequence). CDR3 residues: CASSILAGLRPNNEQFF. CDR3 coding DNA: TGTGCCAGTAGTATCCTAGCGGGCCTAAGACCCAACAATGAGCAGTTCTTC. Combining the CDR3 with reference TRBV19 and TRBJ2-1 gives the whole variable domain DGGITQSPKYLFRKEGQNVTLSCEQNLNHDAMYWYRQDPGQGLRLIYYSQIVNDFQKGDIAEGYSVSREKKESFPLTVTSAQKNPTAFYLCASSILAGLRPNNEQFFGPGTRLTVL.

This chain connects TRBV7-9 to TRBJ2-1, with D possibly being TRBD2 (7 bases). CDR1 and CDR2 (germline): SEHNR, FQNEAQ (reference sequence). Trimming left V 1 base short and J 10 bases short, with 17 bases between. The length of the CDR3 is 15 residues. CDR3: CASSLEGGFVGEQFF. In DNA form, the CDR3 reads TGTGCCAGCAGCTTAGAGGGGGGGTTCGTTGGAGAGCAGTTCTTC.

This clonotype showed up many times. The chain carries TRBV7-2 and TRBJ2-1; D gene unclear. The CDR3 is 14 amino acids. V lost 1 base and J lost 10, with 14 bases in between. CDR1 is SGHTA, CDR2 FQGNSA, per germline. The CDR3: CASSLGPSVGEQFF. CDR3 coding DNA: TGTGCCAGCAGCTTAGGGCCCTCGGTAGGGGAGCAGTTCTTC.

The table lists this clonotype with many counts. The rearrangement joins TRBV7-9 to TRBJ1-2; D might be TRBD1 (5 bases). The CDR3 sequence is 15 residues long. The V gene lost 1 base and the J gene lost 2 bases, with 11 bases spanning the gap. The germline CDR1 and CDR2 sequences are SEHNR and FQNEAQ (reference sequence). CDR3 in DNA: TGTGCCAGCAGCTTAGAGGGAGGGGCGAACTATGGCTACACCTTC. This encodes CASSLEGGANYGYTF.

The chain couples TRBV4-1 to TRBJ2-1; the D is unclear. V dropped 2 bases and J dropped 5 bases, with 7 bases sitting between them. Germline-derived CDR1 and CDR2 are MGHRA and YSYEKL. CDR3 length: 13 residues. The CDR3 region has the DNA TGCGCCAGCAGCCAACGAGGCCACAATGAGCAGTTCTTC. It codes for CASSQRGHNEQFF.

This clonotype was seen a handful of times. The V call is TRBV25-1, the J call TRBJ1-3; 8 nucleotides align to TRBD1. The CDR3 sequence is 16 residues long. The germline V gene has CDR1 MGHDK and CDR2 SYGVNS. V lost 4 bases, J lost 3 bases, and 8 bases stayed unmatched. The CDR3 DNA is TGTGCCAGCAGTGGAGGACAGGGTCGAGATGGAAACACCATATATTTT. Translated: CASSGGQGRDGNTIYF.

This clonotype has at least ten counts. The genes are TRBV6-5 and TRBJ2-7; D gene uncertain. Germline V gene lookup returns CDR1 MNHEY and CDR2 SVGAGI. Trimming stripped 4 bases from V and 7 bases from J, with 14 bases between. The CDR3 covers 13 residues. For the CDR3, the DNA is TGTGCCAGCAGTTTACATGGGTTTCGGGAGCAGTACTTC. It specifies CASSLHGFREQYF.

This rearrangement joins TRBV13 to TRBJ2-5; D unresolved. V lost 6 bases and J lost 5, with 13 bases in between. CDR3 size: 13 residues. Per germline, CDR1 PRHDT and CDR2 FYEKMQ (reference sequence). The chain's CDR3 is CASRESSWETQYF. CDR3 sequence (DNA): TGTGCCAGCAGGGAATCCAGTTGGGAGACCCAGTACTTC.

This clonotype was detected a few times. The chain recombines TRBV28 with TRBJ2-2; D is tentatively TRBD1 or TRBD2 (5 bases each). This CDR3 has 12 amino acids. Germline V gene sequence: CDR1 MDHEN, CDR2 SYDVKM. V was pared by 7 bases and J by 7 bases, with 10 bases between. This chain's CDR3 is CASTEGNGELFF. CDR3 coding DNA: TGTGCCAGCACCGAGGGGAACGGGGAGCTGTTTTTT. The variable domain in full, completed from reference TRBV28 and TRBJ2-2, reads DVKVTQSSRYLVKRTGEKVFLECVQDMDHENMFWYRQDPGLGLRLIYFSYDVKMKEKGDIPEGYSVSREKKERFSLILESASTNQTSMYLCASTEGNGELFFGEGSRLTVL.

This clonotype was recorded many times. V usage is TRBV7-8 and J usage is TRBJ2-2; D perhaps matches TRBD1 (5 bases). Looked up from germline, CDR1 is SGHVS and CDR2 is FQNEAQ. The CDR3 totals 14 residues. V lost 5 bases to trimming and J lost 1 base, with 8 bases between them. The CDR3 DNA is TGTGCCAGCAGCCGGACACGGAACACCGGGGAGCTGTTTTTT. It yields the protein CASSRTRNTGELFF.

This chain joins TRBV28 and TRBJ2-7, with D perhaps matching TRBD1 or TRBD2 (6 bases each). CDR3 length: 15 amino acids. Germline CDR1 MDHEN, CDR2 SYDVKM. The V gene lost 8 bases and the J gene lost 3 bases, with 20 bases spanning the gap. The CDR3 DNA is TGTGCCAGCCCTCCCAAGGGGGGAATAAGCTACGAGCAGTACTTC. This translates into CASPPKGGISYEQYF.

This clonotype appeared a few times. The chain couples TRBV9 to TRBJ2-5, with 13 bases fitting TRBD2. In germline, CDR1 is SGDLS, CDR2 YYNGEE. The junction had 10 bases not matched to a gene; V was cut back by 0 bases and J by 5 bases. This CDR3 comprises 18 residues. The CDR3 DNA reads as TGTGCCAGCAGCGTAGGTTCACTAGCGGGGGGGCCACGGGAGACCCAGTACTTC. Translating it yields CASSVGSLAGGPRETQYF.